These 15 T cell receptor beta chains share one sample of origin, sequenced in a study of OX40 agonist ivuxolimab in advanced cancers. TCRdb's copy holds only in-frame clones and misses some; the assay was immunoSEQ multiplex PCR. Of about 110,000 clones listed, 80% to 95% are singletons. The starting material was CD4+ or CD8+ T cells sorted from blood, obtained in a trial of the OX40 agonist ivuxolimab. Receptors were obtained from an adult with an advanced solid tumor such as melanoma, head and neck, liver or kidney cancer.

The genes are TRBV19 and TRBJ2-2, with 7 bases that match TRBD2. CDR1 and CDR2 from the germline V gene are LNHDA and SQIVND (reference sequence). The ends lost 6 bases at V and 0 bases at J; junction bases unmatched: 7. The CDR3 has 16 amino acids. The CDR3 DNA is TGTGCCAGTAGCGCGTCTAGCGGCTCGAACACCGGGGAGCTGTTTTTT. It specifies CASSASSGSNTGELFF.

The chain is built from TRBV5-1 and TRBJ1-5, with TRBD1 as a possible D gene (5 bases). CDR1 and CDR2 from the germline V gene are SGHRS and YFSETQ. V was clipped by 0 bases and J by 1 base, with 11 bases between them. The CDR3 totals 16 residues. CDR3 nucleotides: TGCGCCAGCAGCTTGGTCGGAGGGACCAGCAATCAGCCCCAGCATTTT. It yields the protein CASSLVGGTSNQPQHF.

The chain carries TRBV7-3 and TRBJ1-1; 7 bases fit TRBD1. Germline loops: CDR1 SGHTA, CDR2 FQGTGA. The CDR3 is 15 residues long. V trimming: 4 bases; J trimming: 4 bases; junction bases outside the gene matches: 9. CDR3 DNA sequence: TGTGCCAGCAGCTCCGCGGCAGGGGGGATCACTGAAGCTTTCTTT. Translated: CASSSAAGGITEAFF. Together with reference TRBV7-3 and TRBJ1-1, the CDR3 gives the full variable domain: GAGVSQTPSNKVTEKGKYVELRCDPISGHTALYWYRQSLGQGPEFLIYFQGTGAADDSGLPNDRFFAVRPEGSVSTLKIQRTERGDSAVYLCASSSAAGGITEAFFGQGTRLTVV.

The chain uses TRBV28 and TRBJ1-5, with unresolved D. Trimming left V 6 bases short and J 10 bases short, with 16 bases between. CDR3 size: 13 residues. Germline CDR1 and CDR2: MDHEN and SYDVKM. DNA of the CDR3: TGTGCCAGCAGCCCTGTGTCAGGCGGCCCCCAGCATTTT. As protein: CASSPVSGGPQHF.

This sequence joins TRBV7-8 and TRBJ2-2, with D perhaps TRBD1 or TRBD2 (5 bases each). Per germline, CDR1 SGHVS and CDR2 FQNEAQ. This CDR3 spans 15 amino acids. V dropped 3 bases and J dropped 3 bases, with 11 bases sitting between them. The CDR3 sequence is CASSFRESYTGELFF. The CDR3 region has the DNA TGTGCCAGCAGCTTCAGGGAGTCGTACACCGGGGAGCTGTTTTTT.

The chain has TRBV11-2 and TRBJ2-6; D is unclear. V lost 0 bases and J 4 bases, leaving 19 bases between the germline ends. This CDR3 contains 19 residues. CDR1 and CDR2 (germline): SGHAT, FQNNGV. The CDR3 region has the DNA TGTGCCAGCAGCTTAGATGGGGAACCCACTTGGGGAGGGGCCAACGTCCTGACTTTC. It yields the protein CASSLDGEPTWGGANVLTF.

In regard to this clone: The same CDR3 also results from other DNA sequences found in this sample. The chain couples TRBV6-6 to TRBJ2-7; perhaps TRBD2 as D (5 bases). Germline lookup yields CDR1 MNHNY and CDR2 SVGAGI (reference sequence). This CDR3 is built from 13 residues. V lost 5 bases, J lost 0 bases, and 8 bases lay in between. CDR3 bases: TGTGCCAGCAGTGCGAGCGGCTCCTACGAGCAGTACTTC. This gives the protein CASSASGSYEQYF.

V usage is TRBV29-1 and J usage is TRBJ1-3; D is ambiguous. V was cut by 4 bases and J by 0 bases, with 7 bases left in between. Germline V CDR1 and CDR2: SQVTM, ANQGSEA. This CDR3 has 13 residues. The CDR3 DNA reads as TGCAGCGTTGCGGGGAGCTCTGGAAACACCATATATTTT. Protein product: CSVAGSSGNTIYF.

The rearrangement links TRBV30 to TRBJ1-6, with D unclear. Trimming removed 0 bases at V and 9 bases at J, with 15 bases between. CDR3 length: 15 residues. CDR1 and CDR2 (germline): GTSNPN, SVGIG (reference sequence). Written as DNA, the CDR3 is TGTGCCTGGAGTGTATTTAAACGTGGGATTTCACCCCTCCACTTT. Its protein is CAWSVFKRGISPLHF. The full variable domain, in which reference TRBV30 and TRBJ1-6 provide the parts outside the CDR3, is SQTIHQWPATLVQPVGSPLSLECTVEGTSNPNLYWYRQAAGRGLQLLFYSVGIGQISSEVPQNLSASRPQDRQFILSSKKLLLSDSGFYLCAWSVFKRGISPLHFGNGTRLTVT.

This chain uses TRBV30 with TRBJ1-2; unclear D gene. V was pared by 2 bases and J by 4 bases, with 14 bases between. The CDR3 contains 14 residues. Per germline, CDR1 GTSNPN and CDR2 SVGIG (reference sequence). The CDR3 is CAWSNTAVFYGYTF. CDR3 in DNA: TGTGCCTGGAGTAATACGGCGGTATTCTATGGCTACACCTTC.

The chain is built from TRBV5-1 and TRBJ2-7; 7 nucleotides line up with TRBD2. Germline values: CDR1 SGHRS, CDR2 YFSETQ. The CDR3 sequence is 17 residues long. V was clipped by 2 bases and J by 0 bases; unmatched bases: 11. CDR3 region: CASSLGLAGPISYEQYF. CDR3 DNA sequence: TGCGCCAGCAGCTTAGGATTAGCGGGTCCTATCTCCTACGAGCAGTACTTC.

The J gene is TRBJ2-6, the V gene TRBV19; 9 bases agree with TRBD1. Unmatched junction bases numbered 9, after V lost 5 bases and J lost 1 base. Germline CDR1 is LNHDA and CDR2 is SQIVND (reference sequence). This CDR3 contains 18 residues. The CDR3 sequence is CASSWTGTGLSGANVLTF. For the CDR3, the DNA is TGTGCCAGTAGTTGGACCGGGACAGGGTTATCTGGGGCCAACGTCCTGACTTTC.

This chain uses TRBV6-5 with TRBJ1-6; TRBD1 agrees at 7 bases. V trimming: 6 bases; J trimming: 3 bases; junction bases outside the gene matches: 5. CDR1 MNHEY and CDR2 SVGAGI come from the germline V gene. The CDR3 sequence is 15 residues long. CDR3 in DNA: TGTGCCAGCAGCGACCGGGACAGCTATAATTCACCCCTCCACTTT. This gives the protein CASSDRDSYNSPLHF.

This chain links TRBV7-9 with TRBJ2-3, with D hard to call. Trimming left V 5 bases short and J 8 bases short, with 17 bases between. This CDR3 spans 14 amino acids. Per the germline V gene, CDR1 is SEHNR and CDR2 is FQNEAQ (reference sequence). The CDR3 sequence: CASSRADVSGTQYF. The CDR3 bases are TGTGCCAGCAGCCGGGCAGACGTGTCGGGTACGCAGTATTTT. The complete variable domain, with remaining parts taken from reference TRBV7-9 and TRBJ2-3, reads DTGVSQNPRHKITKRGQNVTFRCDPISEHNRLYWYRQTLGQGPEFLTYFQNEAQLEKSRLLSDRFSAERPKGSFSTLEIQRTEQGDSAMYLCASSRADVSGTQYFGPGTRLTVL.

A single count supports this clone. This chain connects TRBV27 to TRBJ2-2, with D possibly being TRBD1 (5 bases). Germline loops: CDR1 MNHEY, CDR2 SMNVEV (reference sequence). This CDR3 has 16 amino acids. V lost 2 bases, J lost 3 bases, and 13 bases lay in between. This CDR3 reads CASSLKGLTYTGELFF. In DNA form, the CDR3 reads TGTGCCAGCAGTTTAAAGGGGCTGACCTACACCGGGGAGCTGTTTTTT.